A selection of T cell receptor beta chains follows, all from one sample in a study of early T cells in non-severe SARS-CoV-2 infection. From the 5' RACE reads, TCRdb called clonotypes with MiXCR, one entry per CDR3 protein. The data hold approximately 97,000 distinct CDR3 sequences, with around 10% observed a single time. The sequencing used whole blood, collected at baseline. The receptors originated from an adult who was a healthcare worker with PCR-confirmed SARS-CoV-2 infection or an uninfected control (not recorded which). CDR3s include the opening cysteine and the closing phenylalanine or tryptophan. Fields, in order: J gene, clone size, V gene, D gene, CDR3 DNA, CDR3 protein. A D gene is named only where the DNA matches it firmly. For some rows the clone size is stated as once, few or many, or as a class when expanded; others skip it.

TRBJ1-1	few	TRBV18	.	TGTGCCAGCTCACCACCGGTCCGGGGGAACACTGAAGCTTTCTTT	CASSPPVRGNTEAFF
TRBJ2-2	many	TRBV7-6	.	TGTGCCAGCAGCCTACCCGGGGAAAGAACCGGGGAGCTGTTTTTT	CASSLPGERTGELFF
TRBJ1-2	few	TRBV6-5	TRBD1	TGTGCCAGCAGGGAAACGGGACAGAATATCTATGGCTACACCTTC	CASRETGQNIYGYTF
TRBJ2-6	.	TRBV6-2/TRBV6-3	.	TGTGCCTCAGCCAGGGCTGGGGCCAACGTCCTGACTTTC	CASARAGANVLTF
TRBJ1-5	many	TRBV7-2	.	TGTGCCAGCAGCTTAGGGGGTGGCCAGCCCCAGCATTTT	CASSLGGGQPQHF
TRBJ2-3	few	TRBV19	.	TGTGCCAGTAGTCAGGGTTTCAGCACAGATACGCAGTATTTT	CASSQGFSTDTQYF
TRBJ2-6	many	TRBV5-6	.	TGTGCCAGCAGCTTGGTACCGGGGACCGGGGCCAACGTCCTGACTTTC	CASSLVPGTGANVLTF
TRBJ2-1	many	TRBV18	TRBD2	TGTGCCAGCTCCCCAGCGGGAGCTGCCTACAATGAGCAGTTCTTC	CASSPAGAAYNEQFF
TRBJ2-7	.	TRBV6-2/TRBV6-3	TRBD2	TGTGCCAGCAATCAACTAGCGGGGGACGAGCAGTACTTC	CASNQLAGDEQYF
TRBJ1-1	.	TRBV29-1	.	TGCAGCGCAAGGGGCGAAGGTGAAGCTTTCTTT	CSARGEGEAFF
TRBJ1-5	.	TRBV9	.	TGTGCCAGCAGCGTAGGTCCCGGGGAGCCCCAGCATTTT	CASSVGPGEPQHF
TRBJ2-7	many	TRBV20-1	TRBD2	TGCAGTGCTAGTATCTCTAGCGGACCCTCCCGCGAGCAGTACTTC	CSASISSGPSREQYF
TRBJ2-3	.	TRBV7-2	.	TGTGCCAGCAGCTCTAACCCCACAGATACGCAGTATTTT	CASSSNPTDTQYF
TRBJ1-4	few	TRBV3-1	.	TGTGCCAGCAGCGAAGGACAGTTTGCAACTAATGAAAAACTGTTTTTT	CASSEGQFATNEKLFF
TRBJ1-2	many	TRBV7-2	TRBD1	TGTGCCAGCAGCTCGGGACAGGGAGTGCTGGGCTACACCTTC	CASSSGQGVLGYTF
TRBJ1-6	many	TRBV6-1	.	TGTGCCAGCACCCCGGGCGTAAGGGACCCACTCCACTTT	CASTPGVRDPLHF
TRBJ2-3	few	TRBV29-1	.	TGCAGCGTCCGTTCCGCCCTTCTCTTGACAGATACGCAGTATTTT	CSVRSALLLTDTQYF
TRBJ2-1	.	TRBV19	.	TGTGCCAGTAGTATTTCCAGCAATGAGCAGTTCTTC	CASSISSNEQFF
TRBJ1-6	few	TRBV7-2	.	TGTGCCAGCAGCCCCCTCTTAGGGGCTATGGCCCTCCACTTT	CASSPLLGAMALHF